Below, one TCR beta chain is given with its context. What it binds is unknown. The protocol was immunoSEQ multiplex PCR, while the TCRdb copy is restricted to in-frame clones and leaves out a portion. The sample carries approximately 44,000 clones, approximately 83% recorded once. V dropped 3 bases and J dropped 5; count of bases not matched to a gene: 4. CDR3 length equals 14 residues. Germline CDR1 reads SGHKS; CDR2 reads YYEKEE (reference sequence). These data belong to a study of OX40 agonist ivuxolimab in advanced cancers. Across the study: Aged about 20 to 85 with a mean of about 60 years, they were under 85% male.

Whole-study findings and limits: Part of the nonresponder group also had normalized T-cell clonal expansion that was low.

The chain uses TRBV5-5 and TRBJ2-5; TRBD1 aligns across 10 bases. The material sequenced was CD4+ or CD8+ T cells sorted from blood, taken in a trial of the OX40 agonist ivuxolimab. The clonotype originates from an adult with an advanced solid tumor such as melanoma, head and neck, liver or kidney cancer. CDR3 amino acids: CASSSGTGVETQYF. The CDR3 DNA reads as TGTGCCAGCAGCTCCGGGACAGGGGTCGAGACCCAGTACTTC.